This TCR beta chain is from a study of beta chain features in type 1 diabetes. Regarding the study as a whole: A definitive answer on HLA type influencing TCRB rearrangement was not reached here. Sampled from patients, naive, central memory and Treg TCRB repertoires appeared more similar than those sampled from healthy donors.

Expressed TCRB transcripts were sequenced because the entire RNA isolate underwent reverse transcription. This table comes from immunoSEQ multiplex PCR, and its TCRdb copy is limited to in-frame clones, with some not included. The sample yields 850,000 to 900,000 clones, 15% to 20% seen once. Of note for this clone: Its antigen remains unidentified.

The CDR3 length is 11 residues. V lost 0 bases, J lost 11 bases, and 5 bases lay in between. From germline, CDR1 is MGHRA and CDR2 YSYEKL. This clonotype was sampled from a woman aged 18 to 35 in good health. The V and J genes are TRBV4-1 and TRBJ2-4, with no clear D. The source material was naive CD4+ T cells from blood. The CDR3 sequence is CASSQEQFQYF. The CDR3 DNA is TGCGCCAGCAGCCAAGAACAGTTTCAGTACTTC.